The T cell receptor beta chain under discussion was sequenced for a study of blood T cells in healthy people across ages. The length of the CDR3 is 15 residues. V was pared by 0 bases and J by 5 bases, with 13 bases between. From germline, CDR1 is MNHEY and CDR2 SVGAGI. Next came a second PCR, run for about 7 to 12 cycles, which used a sample-barcoded 5' primer along with a J-beta primer mix. TCRdb independently ran MiXCR on the 5' RACE reads; one entry per CDR3 protein. The sample records 760,000 or so distinct CDR3 sequences, approximately 25% being singletons. This clonotype was found a few times. This same sample was also part of a study on T cells of mothers and their children.

The chain has TRBV6-5 and TRBJ2-5, with a weak D call TRBD1 (5 bases). The sequence was obtained from a boy aged 5-17 years in good health. The source material was blood. CDR3 protein: CASSYSNGAGETQYF. Here the CDR3 DNA reads TGTGCCAGCAGTTACTCGAATGGGGCAGGGGAGACCCAGTACTTC.